The 2 T cell receptor beta chains given below trace back to one sample, sequenced in a study of T cell responses to AZD1222 COVID-19 vaccine. Profiled with immunoSEQ multiplex PCR; TCRdb holds only in-frame clones, not every one. The data contain 100,000 to 150,000 clones, roughly 90% of them seen just once; the ten biggest clones take up under 1.2%. Source: peripheral blood, taken on day 0 of AZD1222 vaccination. The receptors derive from an adult in good health.

The CDR3 nucleotides are TGTGCCAGCAGCCCGATGGGAGATACGCAGTATTTT. Its translation: CASSPMGDTQYF. This chain joins TRBV7-3 and TRBJ2-3; D unclear. The germline V gene has CDR1 SGHTA and CDR2 FQGTGA. Deletions cut 5 bases from V and 5 bases from J, with 8 bases between. The CDR3 is 12 residues long.

The chain carries TRBV18 and TRBJ2-1; 10 bases align to TRBD1. V trimming: 4 bases; J trimming: 4 bases; junction bases outside the gene matches: 7. This CDR3 contains 16 residues. The germline CDR1 and CDR2 sequences are KGHSH and LQKENI. CDR3 loop: CASSRTRQGAYNEQFF. In nucleotides, the CDR3 is TGTGCCAGCTCACGAACTCGACAGGGGGCATACAATGAGCAGTTCTTC.